This T cell receptor (beta chain) was observed in a study of beta chain features in type 1 diabetes. Study in general: Cells sorted and examined across all samples totaled 85 million to 130 million.

Over 95% purity was reached by all sorted populations. Study-level results: Naive, central memory and Treg TCRB repertoires seemed to resemble each other more closely in patients than they did in healthy donors. Overrepresentation of cells with high TCR expression could result from cDNA sequencing.

As regards this clone: What it recognizes is unknown.

Sequencing targeted expressed TCRB transcripts, as all isolated RNA had been reverse transcribed. Assay: immunoSEQ multiplex PCR; the TCRdb copy retains only in-frame clones and omits some. The profile shows a few hundred thousand clones, approximately 10% of them singletons. The germline V gene encodes CDR1 LGHNA and CDR2 YSLEER. The CDR3 consists of 14 residues. V shed 0 bases and J shed 5 bases, with 10 bases lying between them. The chain has TRBV4-3 and TRBJ1-1; no clear D gene. Sequenced: naive CD4+ T cells from blood. The receptor's source is a woman aged 30 to 39 in good health. In nucleotides, the CDR3 is TGCGCCAGCAGCCAAGATCCGCGGCAGACTGAAGCTTTCTTT. Amino acids: CASSQDPRQTEAFF.